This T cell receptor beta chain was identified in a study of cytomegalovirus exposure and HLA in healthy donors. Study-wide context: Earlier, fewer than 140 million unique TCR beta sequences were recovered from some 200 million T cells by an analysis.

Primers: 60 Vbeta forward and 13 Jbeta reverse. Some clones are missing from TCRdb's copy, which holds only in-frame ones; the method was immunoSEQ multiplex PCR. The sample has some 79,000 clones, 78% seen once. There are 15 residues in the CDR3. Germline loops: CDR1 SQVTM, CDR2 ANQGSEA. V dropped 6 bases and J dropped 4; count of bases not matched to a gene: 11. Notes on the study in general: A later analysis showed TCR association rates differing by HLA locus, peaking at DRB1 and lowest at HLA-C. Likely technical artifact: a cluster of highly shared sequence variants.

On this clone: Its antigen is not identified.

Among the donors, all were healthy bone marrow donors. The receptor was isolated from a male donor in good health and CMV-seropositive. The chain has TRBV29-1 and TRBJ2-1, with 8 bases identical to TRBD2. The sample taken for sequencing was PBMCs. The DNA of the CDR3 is TGCAGCGTGTCCGGGGGGGCCTTCGCTTACAATGAGCAGTTCTTC. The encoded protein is CSVSGGAFAYNEQFF.